A selection of T cell receptor beta chains follows, all from one sample in a study of regulatory T cells in long-lasting Graves disease. TCRdb independently ran MiXCR on the multiplex PCR reads; one entry per CDR3 protein. This sample has 360,000 or so distinct CDR3 sequences; over 15% occur once, and the top ten carry roughly 27%. This sample also appeared in a second study, on T cells in Graves' hyperthyroidism and ophthalmopathy.

The sequencing here drew on peripheral blood mononuclear cells (PBMCs), taken at new diagnosis, from a patient treated with antithyroid drugs. These receptors were collected from a man in his forties with Graves disease. CDR3s include the opening cysteine and the closing phenylalanine or tryptophan. Each record gives: J gene, clone size, V gene, D gene, CDR3 protein, CDR3 DNA. D genes are given only for firm matches. Some rows have no size entry. The others give once, few or many, or a class for an expanded clone.

J: TRBJ1-6; size: many; V: TRBV6-2/TRBV6-3; D: NA; CDR3: CASSYGSSYNSPLHF; DNA: TGTGCCAGCAGTTATGGGAGCTCCTATAATTCACCCCTCCACTTT
J: TRBJ2-7; size: many; V: TRBV7-2; D: NA; CDR3: CASSPEEARWAYEQYF; DNA: TGTGCCAGCAGCCCCGAGGAGGCTAGATGGGCCTACGAGCAGTACTTC
J: TRBJ2-7; size: many; V: TRBV5-1; D: TRBD1; CDR3: CASSLGSGTGMYEQYF; DNA: TGCGCCAGCAGCTTGGGCTCCGGGACAGGGATGTACGAGCAGTACTTC
J: TRBJ1-5; size: few; V: TRBV6-2/TRBV6-3; D: NA; CDR3: CARNRRDSNQPQHF; DNA: TGTGCAAGAAATAGGAGGGATAGCAATCAGCCCCAGCATTTT
J: TRBJ2-7; size: many; V: TRBV7-9; D: TRBD1; CDR3: CASSYGTGFEQYF; DNA: TGTGCCAGCAGCTACGGGACAGGGTTCGAGCAGTACTTC
J: TRBJ2-7; size: once; V: TRBV7-9; D: TRBD2; CDR3: CASSPPLGGEASGRVSDEQYF; DNA: TGTGCCAGCAGCCCCCCGCTAGGGGGCGAGGCTAGCGGGAGGGTATCGGATGAGCAGTACTTC
J: TRBJ2-5; size: many; V: TRBV7-9; D: TRBD1; CDR3: CASSRTGGQETQYF; DNA: TGTGCCAGCAGCCGGACAGGGGGCCAAGAGACCCAGTACTTC
J: TRBJ2-7; size: NA; V: TRBV4-1; D: NA; CDR3: CASSQALSASSYEQYF; DNA: TGCGCCAGCAGCCAAGCGCTGTCCGCAAGCTCCTACGAGCAGTACTTC
J: TRBJ1-5; size: NA; V: TRBV20-1; D: TRBD1; CDR3: CSARTRADRGNFWGNRPQHF; DNA: TGCAGTGCTAGAACAAGAGCTGACAGGGGAAATTTCTGGGGCAATCGGCCCCAGCATTTT
J: TRBJ2-1; size: many; V: TRBV2; D: TRBD2; CDR3: CAREGPGLAGGNEQFF; DNA: TGTGCCAGAGAGGGACCGGGACTAGCGGGGGGTAATGAGCAGTTCTTC
J: TRBJ1-1; size: few; V: TRBV18; D: NA; CDR3: CASSPLAPGVMNTEAFF; DNA: TGTGCCAGCTCACCACTTGCTCCAGGGGTTATGAACACTGAAGCTTTCTTT
J: TRBJ1-6; size: few; V: TRBV6-5; D: NA; CDR3: CASSSDSFYNSPLHF; DNA: TGTGCCAGCAGTTCGGACAGCTTTTATAATTCACCCCTCCACTTT
J: TRBJ1-1; size: NA; V: TRBV2; D: NA; CDR3: CASSEGFQGEGAFF; DNA: TGTGCCAGCAGTGAAGGGTTCCAGGGTGAAGGAGCTTTCTTT
J: TRBJ2-2; size: many; V: TRBV7-9; D: NA; CDR3: CASSPRTVIVTGELFF; DNA: TGTGCCAGCAGCCCCCGGACAGTTATCGTCACCGGGGAGCTGTTTTTT
J: TRBJ1-4; size: few; V: TRBV6-2/TRBV6-3; D: NA; CDR3: CASSNGPATNEKLFF; DNA: TGTGCCAGCAGTAATGGGCCAGCAACTAATGAAAAACTGTTTTTT
J: TRBJ2-5; size: NA; V: TRBV7-9; D: NA; CDR3: CASSLVTGNGETQYF; DNA: TGTGCCAGCAGCTTAGTAACAGGGAATGGGGAGACCCAGTACTTC
J: TRBJ2-1; size: NA; V: TRBV30; D: NA; CDR3: CAWSLGGPNEQFF; DNA: TGTGCCTGGAGTTTGGGGGGACCCAATGAGCAGTTCTTC
J: TRBJ1-2; size: many; V: TRBV2; D: NA; CDR3: CASSVQGAGYTF; DNA: TGTGCCAGCAGTGTACAGGGTGCCGGCTACACCTTC
J: TRBJ2-7; size: many; V: TRBV6-1; D: TRBD2; CDR3: CASPPRGGGAYEQYF; DNA: TGTGCCAGCCCCCCTCGGGGCGGGGGGGCCTACGAGCAGTACTTC
J: TRBJ2-2; size: many; V: TRBV18; D: NA; CDR3: CASSPPRGRRYDTGELFF; DNA: TGTGCCAGCTCACCACCTAGAGGGAGGCGGTATGACACCGGGGAGCTGTTTTTT
J: TRBJ2-2; size: many; V: TRBV28; D: NA; CDR3: CASSLAGAGTGELFF; DNA: TGTGCCAGCAGTTTAGCGGGGGCGGGGACCGGGGAGCTGTTTTTT
J: TRBJ1-4; size: many; V: TRBV28; D: NA; CDR3: CASSLYRGREKLFF; DNA: TGTGCCAGCAGTTTATATCGGGGACGGGAAAAACTGTTTTTT
J: TRBJ1-2; size: many; V: TRBV5-1; D: TRBD1; CDR3: CASSMDRGVYGYTF; DNA: TGCGCCAGCAGCATGGACAGGGGAGTCTATGGCTACACCTTC
J: TRBJ2-4; size: few; V: TRBV2; D: TRBD1; CDR3: CASSANRGPPRAKNIQYF; DNA: TGTGCCAGCAGTGCCAACAGGGGGCCGCCTAGAGCAAAAAACATTCAGTACTTC
J: TRBJ2-3; size: many; V: TRBV7-6; D: NA; CDR3: CASSLVGATDTQYF; DNA: TGTGCCAGCAGCTTAGTTGGGGCGACAGATACGCAGTATTTT
J: TRBJ2-5; size: many; V: TRBV7-2; D: TRBD2; CDR3: CASSSQIAGGQETQYF; DNA: TGTGCCAGCAGCTCCCAGATAGCGGGGGGGCAAGAGACCCAGTACTTC
J: TRBJ2-5; size: many; V: TRBV7-9; D: TRBD2; CDR3: CASSSRTSGETQYF; DNA: TGTGCCAGCAGCTCCCGGACTAGCGGAGAGACCCAGTACTTC
J: TRBJ2-3; size: few; V: TRBV24-1; D: NA; CDR3: CATSDVPMAVADTDTQYF; DNA: TGTGCCACCAGTGATGTCCCGATGGCGGTCGCTGACACAGATACGCAGTATTTT
J: TRBJ2-3; size: many; V: TRBV3-1; D: NA; CDR3: CASSPRVRYSTDTQYF; DNA: TGTGCCAGCAGCCCCCGGGTCAGATATAGCACAGATACGCAGTATTTT
J: TRBJ2-1; size: many; V: TRBV24-1; D: TRBD2; CDR3: CATSDFPSGERSSYNEQFF; DNA: TGTGCCACCAGTGATTTTCCCAGCGGGGAAAGGAGCTCCTACAATGAGCAGTTCTTC
J: TRBJ2-4; size: many; V: TRBV12-3/TRBV12-4; D: NA; CDR3: CASSLYSGPGRLHF; DNA: TGTGCCAGCAGTTTGTACTCGGGGCCTGGAAGGCTCCACTTC
J: TRBJ2-3; size: many; V: TRBV7-2; D: TRBD2; CDR3: CASSAAWELAGADTQYF; DNA: TGTGCCAGCAGCGCCGCTTGGGAGCTCGCGGGGGCAGATACGCAGTATTTT
J: TRBJ2-5; size: NA; V: TRBV2; D: TRBD2; CDR3: CASSGARLAKETQYF; DNA: TGTGCCAGCAGTGGGGCAAGACTAGCGAAGGAGACCCAGTACTTC
J: TRBJ1-1; size: many; V: TRBV2; D: NA; CDR3: CASSVQYNTEAFF; DNA: TGTGCCAGCAGTGTTCAGTATAACACTGAAGCTTTCTTT
J: TRBJ2-2; size: NA; V: TRBV2; D: TRBD1; CDR3: CASSVLQGFGELFF; DNA: TGTGCCAGCAGTGTCCTACAGGGGTTCGGGGAGCTGTTTTTT
J: TRBJ2-1; size: NA; V: TRBV28; D: NA; CDR3: CASALGEQFF; DNA: TGTGCCAGCGCCCTGGGGGAGCAGTTCTTC
J: TRBJ1-6; size: many; V: TRBV2; D: TRBD1; CDR3: CASSGDREYSPLHF; DNA: TGTGCCAGCAGTGGGGACAGGGAGTATTCACCCCTCCACTTT
J: TRBJ2-7; size: many; V: TRBV20-1; D: NA; CDR3: CSARSQAGGGEQYF; DNA: TGCAGTGCTAGGAGTCAGGCAGGGGGAGGCGAGCAGTACTTC
J: TRBJ1-6; size: many; V: TRBV30; D: TRBD1; CDR3: CAWDRVRSPLHF; DNA: TGTGCCTGGGACAGGGTACGCTCACCCCTCCACTTT
J: TRBJ1-5; size: many; V: TRBV28; D: NA; CDR3: CASSWDNQPQHF; DNA: TGTGCCAGCAGTTGGGATAATCAGCCCCAGCATTTT
J: TRBJ2-7; size: many; V: TRBV12-3/TRBV12-4; D: NA; CDR3: CASSFRVPPYEQYF; DNA: TGTGCCAGCAGTTTCCGGGTCCCACCCTACGAGCAGTACTTC
J: TRBJ2-5; size: few; V: TRBV29-1; D: TRBD2; CDR3: CSVGTSGGARETQYF; DNA: TGCAGCGTTGGGACTAGCGGGGGGGCCAGAGAGACCCAGTACTTC
J: TRBJ2-5; size: many; V: TRBV7-9; D: NA; CDR3: CASSLMGEQETQYF; DNA: TGTGCCAGCAGCTTAATGGGGGAACAAGAGACCCAGTACTTC
J: TRBJ1-1; size: many; V: TRBV18; D: TRBD1; CDR3: CASSPRVRDRGTEAFF; DNA: TGTGCCAGCTCACCACGTGTTCGGGACAGGGGCACTGAAGCTTTCTTT
J: TRBJ1-4; size: few; V: TRBV5-1; D: NA; CDR3: CASFRTEATNEKLFF; DNA: TGCGCCAGCTTCCGGACGGAGGCAACTAATGAAAAACTGTTTTTT
J: TRBJ2-3; size: few; V: TRBV9; D: TRBD1; CDR3: CASSVWDSSTDTQYF; DNA: TGTGCCAGCAGCGTATGGGACAGTAGCACAGATACGCAGTATTTT
J: TRBJ2-1; size: NA; V: TRBV3-1; D: NA; CDR3: CASSLPGGNNEQFF; DNA: TGTGCCAGCAGCCTCCCTGGAGGGAACAATGAGCAGTTCTTC
J: TRBJ2-7; size: many; V: TRBV27; D: NA; CDR3: CASSRAGAQTYEQYF; DNA: TGTGCCAGTTCTCGGGCGGGGGCCCAAACCTACGAGCAGTACTTC
J: TRBJ2-5; size: NA; V: TRBV27; D: NA; CDR3: CASSHRGRRAGTQYF; DNA: TGTGCCAGCAGTCACCGCGGTAGACGAGCAGGGACCCAGTACTTC
J: TRBJ1-5; size: many; V: TRBV3-1; D: TRBD1; CDR3: CASSQGRTGEVWNQPQHF; DNA: TGTGCCAGCAGCCAGGGTCGGACAGGGGAAGTTTGGAATCAGCCCCAGCATTTT
J: TRBJ2-7; size: NA; V: TRBV7-8; D: TRBD2; CDR3: CASSLVRVPSGRSEQYF; DNA: TGTGCCAGCAGCTTAGTCAGGGTCCCTAGCGGGAGGAGTGAGCAGTACTTC
J: TRBJ1-5; size: few; V: TRBV20-1; D: NA; CDR3: CSAPGNGDQPQHF; DNA: TGCAGTGCCCCGGGGAATGGGGATCAGCCCCAGCATTTT
J: TRBJ2-1; size: many; V: TRBV30; D: NA; CDR3: CAWALYNEQFF; DNA: TGTGCCTGGGCCCTCTACAATGAGCAGTTCTTC
J: TRBJ2-1; size: many; V: TRBV5-1; D: NA; CDR3: CASSLALDSYNEQFF; DNA: TGCGCCAGCAGCTTGGCCCTGGACAGCTACAATGAGCAGTTCTTC